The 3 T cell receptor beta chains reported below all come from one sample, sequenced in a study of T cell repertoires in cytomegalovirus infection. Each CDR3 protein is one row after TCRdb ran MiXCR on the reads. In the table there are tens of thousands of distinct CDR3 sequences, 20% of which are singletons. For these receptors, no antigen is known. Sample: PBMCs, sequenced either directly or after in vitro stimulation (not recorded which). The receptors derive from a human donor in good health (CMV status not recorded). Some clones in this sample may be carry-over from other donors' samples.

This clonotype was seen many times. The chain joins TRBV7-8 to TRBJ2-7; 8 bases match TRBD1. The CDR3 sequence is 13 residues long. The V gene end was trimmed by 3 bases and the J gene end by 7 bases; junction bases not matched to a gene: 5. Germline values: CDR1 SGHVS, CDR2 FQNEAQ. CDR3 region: CASSLDRAREQYF. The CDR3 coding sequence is TGTGCCAGCAGCTTGGACAGGGCTCGGGAGCAGTACTTC. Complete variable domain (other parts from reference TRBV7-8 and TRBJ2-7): GAGVSQSPRYKVAKRGQDVALRCDPISGHVSLFWYQQALGQGPEFLTYFQNEAQLDKSGLPSDRFFAERPEGSVSTLKIQRTQQEDSAVYLCASSLDRAREQYFGPGTRLTVT.

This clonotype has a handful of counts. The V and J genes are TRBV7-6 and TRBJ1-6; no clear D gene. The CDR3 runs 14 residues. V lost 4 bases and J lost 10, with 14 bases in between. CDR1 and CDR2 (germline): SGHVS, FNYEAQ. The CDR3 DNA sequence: TGTGCCAGCAGCTCTCGGTCCGAGGCATCACCCCTCCACTTT. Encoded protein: CASSSRSEASPLHF.

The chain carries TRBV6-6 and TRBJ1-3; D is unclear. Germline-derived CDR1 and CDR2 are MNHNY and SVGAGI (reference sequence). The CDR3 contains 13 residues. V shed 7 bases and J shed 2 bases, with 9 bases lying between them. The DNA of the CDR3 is TGTGCCAGCATCGGTTTTCCTGGAAACACCATATATTTT. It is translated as CASIGFPGNTIYF.